This record covers a single T cell receptor (beta chain). Antigen specificity is unknown. Data came from immunoSEQ multiplex PCR; TCRdb stores just in-frame clones and leaves some out. This table holds 150,000 to 200,000 clones, about 91% found once. This record comes from a study of T cell responses to AZD1222 COVID-19 vaccine. CDR1 is LGHNA, CDR2 YNFKEQ, per germline. The V gene lost 0 bases and the J gene lost 1 base, with 9 bases spanning the gap. The CDR3 is made up of 15 amino acids. Doses given second, at about 4 or about 12 weeks, were pooled. Study-wide results and limits: Sampled repertoires all dated from after the peak T cell response. Variant regions that are unmutated are reportedly the target of nearly half of spike-specific TCRs. Females outnumbered males among donors, who were mostly white British; clonal diversity was possibly underestimated.

Sample: peripheral blood, taken 28 days after the second AZD1222 dose. The J gene is TRBJ1-1, the V gene TRBV4-2, with D unclear. This TCR derives from an adult who received the AZD1222 COVID-19 vaccine. The CDR3 region is CASSQDYNGNTEAFF. Here the CDR3 DNA reads TGTGCCAGCAGCCAAGACTATAACGGGAACACTGAAGCTTTCTTT.